This T cell receptor beta chain was captured by sequencing in a study of T-cell reconstitution after alpha-beta-depleted transplantation in children. The TCRbeta library incorporated unique molecular identifiers. MiXCR, run by TCRdb on the PCR reads, gives a single entry per CDR3 protein. The sample contains some 220,000 distinct CDR3 sequences, roughly 10% of which appear only once. Germline CDR1 reads SGDLS; CDR2 reads YYNGEE. CDR3 length: 13 amino acids. The germline V and J ends were trimmed by 0 bases and 8 bases, with 12 bases remaining between them. This clonotype was detected many times. The TCR sequence derives from a human donor who donated a stem cell graft to a child with acute lymphoblastic leukemia. V gene TRBV9 combines with J gene TRBJ2-7; D is unresolved. Material: PBMCs from the stem cell graft donor, obtained from the stem cell graft. CDR3 bases: TGTGCCAGCAGCGTAGGGTCGCAGGAGCAGCAGTACTTC. It yields the protein CASSVGSQEQQYF.